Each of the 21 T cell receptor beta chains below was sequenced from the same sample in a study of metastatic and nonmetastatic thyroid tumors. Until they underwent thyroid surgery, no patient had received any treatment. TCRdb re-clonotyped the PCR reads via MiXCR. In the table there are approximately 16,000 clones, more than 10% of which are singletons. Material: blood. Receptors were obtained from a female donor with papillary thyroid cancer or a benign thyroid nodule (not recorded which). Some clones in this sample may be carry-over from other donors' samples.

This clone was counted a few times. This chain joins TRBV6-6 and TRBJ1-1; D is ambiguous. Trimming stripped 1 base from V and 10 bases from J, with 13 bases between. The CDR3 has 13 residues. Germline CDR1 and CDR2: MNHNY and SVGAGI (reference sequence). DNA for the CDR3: TGTGCCAGCAGTTACTATCCGGGAAATATAGCTTTCTTT. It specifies CASSYYPGNIAFF.

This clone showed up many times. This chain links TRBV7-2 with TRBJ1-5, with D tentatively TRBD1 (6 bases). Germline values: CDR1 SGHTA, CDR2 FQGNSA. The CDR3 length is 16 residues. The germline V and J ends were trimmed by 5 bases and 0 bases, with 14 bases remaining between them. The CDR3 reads CASSPGGGFSNQPQHF. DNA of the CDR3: TGTGCCAGCAGCCCCGGGGGGGGCTTTAGCAATCAGCCCCAGCATTTT.

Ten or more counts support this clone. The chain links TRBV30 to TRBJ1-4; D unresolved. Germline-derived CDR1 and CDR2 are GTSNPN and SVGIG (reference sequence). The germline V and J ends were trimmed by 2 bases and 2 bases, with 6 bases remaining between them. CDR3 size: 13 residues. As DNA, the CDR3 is TGTGCCTGGAGTTGGTCCACTAATGAAAAACTGTTTTTT. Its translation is CAWSWSTNEKLFF.

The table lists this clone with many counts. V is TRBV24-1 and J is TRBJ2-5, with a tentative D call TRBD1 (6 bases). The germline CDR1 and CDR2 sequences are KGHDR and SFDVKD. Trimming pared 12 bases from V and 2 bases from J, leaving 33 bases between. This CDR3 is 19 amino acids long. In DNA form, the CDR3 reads TGTGCCTCCCCCGTGGCCAGGGGCATCGTCCGGGTAGGACAAGAGACCCAGTACTTC. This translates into CASPVARGIVRVGQETQYF.

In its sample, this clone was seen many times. DNA for the CDR3: TGTGCCAGCACCGTACCCGGACTAGCTCCTTACGAGCAGTACTTC. Translating it yields CASTVPGLAPYEQYF. The chain uses TRBV3-1 and TRBJ2-7; 8 bases fit TRBD2. J gave up 4 bases and V 7 bases, and 12 bases lay outside the gene matches. The CDR3 has 15 residues. Germline CDR1 is LGHDT and CDR2 is YNNKEL (reference sequence).

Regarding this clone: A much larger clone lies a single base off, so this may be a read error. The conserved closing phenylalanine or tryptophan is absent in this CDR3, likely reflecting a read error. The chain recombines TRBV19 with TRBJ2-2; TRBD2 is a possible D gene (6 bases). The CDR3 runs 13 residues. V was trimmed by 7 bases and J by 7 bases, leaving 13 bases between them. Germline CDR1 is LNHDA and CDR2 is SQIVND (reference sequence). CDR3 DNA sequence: TGTGCCAGTATTAGGAGGGTTGACGGGGAGCTGTTTTCT. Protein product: CASIRRVDGELFS.

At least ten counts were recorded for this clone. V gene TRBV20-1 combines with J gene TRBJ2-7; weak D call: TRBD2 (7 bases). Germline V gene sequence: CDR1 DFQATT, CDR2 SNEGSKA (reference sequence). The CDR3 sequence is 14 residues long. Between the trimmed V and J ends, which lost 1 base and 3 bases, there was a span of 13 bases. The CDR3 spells CSARGVRGGYEQYF. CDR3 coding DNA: TGCAGTGCTAGAGGGGTGAGGGGGGGCTACGAGCAGTACTTC.

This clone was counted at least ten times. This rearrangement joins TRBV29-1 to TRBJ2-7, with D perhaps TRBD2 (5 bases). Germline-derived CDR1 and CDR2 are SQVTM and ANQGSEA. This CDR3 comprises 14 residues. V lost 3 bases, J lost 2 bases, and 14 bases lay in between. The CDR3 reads CSVDRSGSAYEQYF. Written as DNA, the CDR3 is TGCAGCGTTGATCGGAGTGGTAGCGCCTACGAGCAGTACTTC.

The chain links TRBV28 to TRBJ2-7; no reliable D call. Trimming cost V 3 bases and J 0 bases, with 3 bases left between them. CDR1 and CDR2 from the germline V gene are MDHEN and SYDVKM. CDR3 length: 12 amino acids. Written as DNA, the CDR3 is TGTGCCAGCAGTTTTTCCTCCTACGAGCAGTACGTC. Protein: CASSFSSYEQYV.

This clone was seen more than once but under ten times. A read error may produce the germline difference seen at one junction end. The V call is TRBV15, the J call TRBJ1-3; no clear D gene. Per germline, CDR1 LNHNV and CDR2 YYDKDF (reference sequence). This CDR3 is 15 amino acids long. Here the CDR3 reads CSTSSGRISVNTIYF. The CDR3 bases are TGTTCCACCAGCAGTGGACGGATCTCTGTAAACACCATATATTTT. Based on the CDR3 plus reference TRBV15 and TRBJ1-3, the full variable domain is DAMVIQNPRYQVTQFGKPVTLSCSQTLNHNVMYWYQQKSSQAPKLLFHYYDKDFNNEADTPDNFQSRRPNTSFCFLDIRSPGLGDTAMYLCSTSSGRISVNTIYFGEGSWLTVV.

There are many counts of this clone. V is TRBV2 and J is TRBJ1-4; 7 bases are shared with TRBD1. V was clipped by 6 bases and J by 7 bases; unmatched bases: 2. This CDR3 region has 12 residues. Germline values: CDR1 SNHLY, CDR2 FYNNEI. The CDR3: CASRQGSEKLFF. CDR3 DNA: TGTGCCAGCAGACAGGGGAGTGAAAAACTGTTTTTT.

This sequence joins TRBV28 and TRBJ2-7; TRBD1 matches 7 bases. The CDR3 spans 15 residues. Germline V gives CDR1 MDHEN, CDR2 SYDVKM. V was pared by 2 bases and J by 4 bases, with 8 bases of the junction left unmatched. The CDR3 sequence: CASSLPTGDTYEQYF. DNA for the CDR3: TGTGCCAGCAGTTTACCCACAGGGGACACGTACGAGCAGTACTTC.

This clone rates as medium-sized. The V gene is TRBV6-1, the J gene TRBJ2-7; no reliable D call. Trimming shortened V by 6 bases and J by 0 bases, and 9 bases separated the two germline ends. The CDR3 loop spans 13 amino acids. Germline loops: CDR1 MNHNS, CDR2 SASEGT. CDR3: CASSIYSSYEQYF. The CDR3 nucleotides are TGTGCCAGCAGCATATACAGCTCCTACGAGCAGTACTTC.

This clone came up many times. Written as DNA, the CDR3 is TGCAGTGCTAGATATCTTCCGGGAGAAGCTTTCTTT. This gives the protein CSARYLPGEAFF. This chain uses TRBV20-1 with TRBJ1-1, with D uncertain. There are 12 residues in the CDR3. Per germline, CDR1 DFQATT and CDR2 SNEGSKA (reference sequence). V lost 2 bases and J 8 bases, leaving 12 bases between the germline ends.

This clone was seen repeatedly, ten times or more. The CDR3 DNA reads TGCAGTGCTCTCCCCGGGGGTCCCCACTACGAGCAGTACTTC. Translating gives CSALPGGPHYEQYF. The chain combines TRBV20-1 with TRBJ2-7, with D possibly matching TRBD2 (6 bases). Per the germline V gene, CDR1 is DFQATT and CDR2 is SNEGSKA (reference sequence). This CDR3 region has 14 residues. V was cut by 5 bases and J by 3 bases, with 17 bases left in between.

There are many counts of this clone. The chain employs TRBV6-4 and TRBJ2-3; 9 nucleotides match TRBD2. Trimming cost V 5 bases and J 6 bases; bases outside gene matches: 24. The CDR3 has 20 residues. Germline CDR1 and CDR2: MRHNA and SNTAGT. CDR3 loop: CASSPRWGFWLAGNLDTQYF. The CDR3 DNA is TGTGCCAGCAGTCCACGATGGGGTTTTTGGCTAGCGGGGAATTTGGATACGCAGTATTTT.

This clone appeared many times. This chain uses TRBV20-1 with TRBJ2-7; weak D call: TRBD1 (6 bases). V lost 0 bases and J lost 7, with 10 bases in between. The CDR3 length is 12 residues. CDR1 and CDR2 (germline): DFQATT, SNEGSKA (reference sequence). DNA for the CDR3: TGCAGTGCTAGAGATCAAGGGACAGAGCAGTACTTC. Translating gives CSARDQGTEQYF.

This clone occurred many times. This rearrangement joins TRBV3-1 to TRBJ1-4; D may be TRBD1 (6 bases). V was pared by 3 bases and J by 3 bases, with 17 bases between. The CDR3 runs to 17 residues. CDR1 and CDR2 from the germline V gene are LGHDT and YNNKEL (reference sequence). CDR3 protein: CASSQLGGGAANEKLFF. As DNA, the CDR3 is TGTGCCAGCAGCCAGCTCGGGGGCGGGGCTGCTAATGAAAAACTGTTTTTT.

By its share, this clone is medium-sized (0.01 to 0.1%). CDR3 sequence reads: CASSVRGGTLHF. The CDR3 DNA reads TGTGCCAGCAGTGTCCGGGGGGGGACCCTCCACTTT. This rearrangement joins TRBV12-3 or TRBV12-4 to TRBJ1-6; weak D call: TRBD1 (5 bases). The length of the CDR3 is 12 residues. Trimming cost V 5 bases and J 14 bases, with 13 bases left between them.

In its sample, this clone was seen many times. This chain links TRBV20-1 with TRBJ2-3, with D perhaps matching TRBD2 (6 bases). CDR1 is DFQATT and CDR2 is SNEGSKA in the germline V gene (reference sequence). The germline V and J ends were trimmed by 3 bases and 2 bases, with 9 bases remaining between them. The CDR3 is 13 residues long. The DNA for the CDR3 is TGCAGTGCTAGCGGGGGTCCCACAGATACGCAGTATTTT. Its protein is CSASGGPTDTQYF.

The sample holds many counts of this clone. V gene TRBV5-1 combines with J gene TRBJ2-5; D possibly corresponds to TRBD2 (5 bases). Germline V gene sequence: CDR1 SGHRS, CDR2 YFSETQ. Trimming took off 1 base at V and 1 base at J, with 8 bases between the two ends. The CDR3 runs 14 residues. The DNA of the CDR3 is TGCGCCAGCAGCTTGAGTGAGGGCCAAGAGACCCAGTACTTC. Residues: CASSLSEGQETQYF.